A single sample is the source of the 14 T cell receptor beta chains below, sequenced in a study of CD8+ T cells in alopecia areata. Sequencing used cDNA as its template, made by extracting RNA and reverse transcribing it. Clones were sequenced by immunoSEQ multiplex PCR, and TCRdb holds only the in-frame ones, with some missing. The data show about 250,000 clones, roughly two thirds seen once. This material consisted of CD4+ T cells sorted from blood, taken at week 0. The origin of the receptors is a human donor with alopecia areata.

This clone was counted only a few times. The chain links TRBV7-3 to TRBJ2-5; D possibly corresponds to TRBD1 (6 bases). V gave up 2 bases and J gave up 2 bases, with 18 bases separating them. Germline CDR1 is SGHTA and CDR2 is FQGTGA. CDR3 length equals 17 residues. CDR3 in amino acids: CASSLGQGDTRQETQYF. CDR3 nucleotides: TGTGCCAGCAGCTTAGGCCAAGGGGACACCCGGCAAGAGACCCAGTACTTC.

This clone was counted only a few times. The sample holds other DNA sequences that translate to the same CDR3. V usage is TRBV30 and J usage is TRBJ2-5, with D possibly matching TRBD2 (5 bases). CDR1 is GTSNPN, CDR2 SVGIG, per germline (reference sequence). The germline V and J ends were trimmed by 5 bases and 1 base, with 8 bases remaining between them. There are 12 residues in the CDR3. The CDR3 nucleotides read TGTGCCTGGGACCGGGGCCAAGAGACCCAGTACTTC. It codes for CAWDRGQETQYF.

The chain has TRBV6-5 and TRBJ2-3; 8 nucleotides line up with TRBD2. This CDR3 has 14 residues. Germline V gene data show CDR1 as MNHEY and CDR2 as SVGAGI. After removal of 5 bases from V and 1 base from J, the junction contained 2 bases not matched to a gene. The CDR3 nucleotides read TGTGCCAGCAGTGTTAGCGGGGGCACAGATACGCAGTATTTT. It is translated as CASSVSGGTDTQYF.

The chain recombines TRBV28 with TRBJ1-6; D unclear. CDR1 is MDHEN and CDR2 is SYDVKM in the germline V gene. The CDR3 totals 12 residues. Trimming removed 6 bases at V and 7 bases at J, with 7 bases between. The CDR3 DNA is TGTGCCAGCAGCACAGCAAATTCACCCCTCCACTTT. Amino acids: CASSTANSPLHF. Full variable domain (remainder filled in from reference TRBV28 and TRBJ1-6): DVKVTQSSRYLVKRTGEKVFLECVQDMDHENMFWYRQDPGLGLRLIYFSYDVKMKEKGDIPEGYSVSREKKERFSLILESASTNQTSMYLCASSTANSPLHFGNGTRLTVT.

This sequence joins TRBV5-1 and TRBJ1-6; 10 nucleotides align to TRBD1. Germline V gives CDR1 SGHRS, CDR2 YFSETQ. This CDR3 region has 16 residues. Trimming removed 4 bases from V and 10 bases from J; junction bases left unmatched: 11. CDR3 amino acids: CASSMTAGTGDSPLHF. CDR3 DNA sequence: TGCGCCAGCAGCATGACAGCCGGGACAGGGGACTCACCCCTCCACTTT.

The V call is TRBV11-2, the J call TRBJ1-1, with D possibly TRBD1 on 6 matching bases. From germline, CDR1 is SGHAT and CDR2 FQNNGV. V dropped 1 base and J dropped 6 bases, with 12 bases sitting between them. This CDR3 contains 14 residues. DNA for the CDR3: TGTGCCAGCAGCTTAGTGTCGGGGGCGTCTGAAGCTTTCTTT. Translation gives CASSLVSGASEAFF.

The chain couples TRBV5-4 to TRBJ2-7; TRBD2 is a possible D gene (5 bases). CDR1 SGHNT and CDR2 YYREEE come from the germline V gene (reference sequence). Trimming left V 1 base short and J 6 bases short, with 11 bases between. The CDR3 runs 13 residues. The CDR3 here is CASSLRGFGEQYF. For the CDR3, the DNA is TGTGCCAGCAGCTTGAGAGGGTTTGGCGAGCAGTACTTC. Complete variable domain (other parts from reference TRBV5-4 and TRBJ2-7): ETGVTQSPTHLIKTRGQQVTLRCSSQSGHNTVSWYQQALGQGPQFIFQYYREEENGRGNFPPRFSGLQFPNYSSELNVNALELDDSALYLCASSLRGFGEQYFGPGTRLTVT.

The rearrangement uses TRBV2 and TRBJ1-1; a possible D gene is TRBD1 (6 bases). The CDR3 consists of 13 residues. Trimming cost V 5 bases and J 8 bases, with 15 bases left between them. Germline V gene sequence: CDR1 SNHLY, CDR2 FYNNEI. DNA of the CDR3: TGTGCCAGCAGTCCTACTCGAGACAGGGAAGCTTTCTTT. Translated, it gives CASSPTRDREAFF. Using reference TRBV2 and TRBJ1-1 for the parts outside the CDR3, the full variable domain is EPEVTQTPSHQVTQMGQEVILRCVPISNHLYFYWYRQILGQKVEFLVSFYNNEISEKSEIFDDQFSVERPDGSNFTLKIRSTKLEDSAMYFCASSPTRDREAFFGQGTRLTVV.

This chain joins TRBV5-1 and TRBJ2-1, with TRBD1 matching 9 bases. The junction had 4 bases not matched to a gene; V was cut back by 3 bases and J by 0 bases. The CDR3 totals 16 residues. Germline CDR1 and CDR2: SGHRS and YFSETQ. The CDR3 nucleotides are TGCGCCAGCAGCTCTGGACAGGGGAGCTCCTACAATGAGCAGTTCTTC. It specifies CASSSGQGSSYNEQFF.

This clone was seen more than once but under ten times. The chain links TRBV29-1 to TRBJ2-1, with 7 bases lining up with TRBD1. CDR1 and CDR2 (germline): SQVTM, ANQGSEA. V trimming: 4 bases; J trimming: 6 bases; junction bases outside the gene matches: 12. This CDR3 region has 15 residues. CDR3: CSVVSGRGSGNEQFF. CDR3 DNA: TGCAGCGTTGTCAGCGGCAGGGGGTCTGGCAATGAGCAGTTCTTC.

In its sample, this clone was seen once. CDR3 sequence reads: CASSNRDRLGTDTQYF. In DNA, the CDR3 is TGTGCCAGCAGCAACAGGGACCGACTGGGCACAGATACGCAGTATTTT. J is TRBJ2-3 and V is TRBV11-1; D is possibly TRBD1 (6 bases). The CDR3 sequence is 16 residues long. Germline V gene lookup returns CDR1 SGHAT and CDR2 FQDESV (reference sequence). V was cut by 5 bases and J by 1 base, with 16 bases left in between.

The rearrangement links TRBV30 to TRBJ1-1; D is unclear. The V and J ends lost 2 bases and 1 base respectively, with 8 bases between them. CDR1 and CDR2 from the germline V gene are GTSNPN and SVGIG (reference sequence). The CDR3 is made up of 13 amino acids. The CDR3 bases are TGTGCCTGGAGTTCCAGGCAGAACACTGAAGCTTTCTTT. It translates to CAWSSRQNTEAFF.

J is TRBJ1-6 and V is TRBV5-1; 8 nucleotides line up with TRBD1. Germline lookup yields CDR1 SGHRS and CDR2 YFSETQ. CDR3 length: 16 amino acids. With V trimmed by 4 bases and J by 8 bases, 11 bases remained unmatched. The CDR3 spells CASSLGQGHKDSPLHF. CDR3 DNA sequence: TGCGCCAGCAGCCTTGGACAGGGCCATAAGGATTCACCCCTCCACTTT.

As concerns this clone: Other DNA sequences from this sample encode an identical CDR3 as well. The V gene is TRBV29-1, the J gene TRBJ2-5, with 9 bases that match TRBD1. The germline CDR1 and CDR2 sequences are SQVTM and ANQGSEA. The CDR3 covers 12 residues. The V and J ends lost 7 bases and 2 bases, in that order; junction bases with no gene match: 2. The CDR3 sequence: CSAGQGQETQYF. In DNA form, the CDR3 reads TGCAGCGCGGGACAGGGTCAAGAGACCCAGTACTTC.